This TCR beta chain was sequenced for a study of blood T cell repertoires in COVID-19. This CDR3 has 15 amino acids. V gave up 6 bases and J gave up 8 bases; unmatched junction bases: 12. The V gene's germline CDR1 is MRHNA and CDR2 SNTAGT. Authors' analysis steps: Estimates of nucleated cell counts were drawn from the amplification of reference gene primers. Profiling relied on immunoSEQ multiplex PCR, and the TCRdb table lists in-frame clones only, not all of them. V and J calls and clone size are copied from that table; D and trimming were computed from the DNA. The table has more than 90,000 clones, 70% to 90% seen once; the top ten hold around 4.4%.

The sample consisted of peripheral blood. This chain joins TRBV6-4 and TRBJ2-1, with 8 nucleotides matching TRBD2. This clonotype originated in a man aged 55 to 70 with acute or convalescent COVID-19. The CDR3 region is CASRPAGVSLYEQFF. The CDR3 DNA follows: TGTGCCAGCAGGCCAGCGGGGGTTAGTTTGTATGAGCAGTTCTTC.